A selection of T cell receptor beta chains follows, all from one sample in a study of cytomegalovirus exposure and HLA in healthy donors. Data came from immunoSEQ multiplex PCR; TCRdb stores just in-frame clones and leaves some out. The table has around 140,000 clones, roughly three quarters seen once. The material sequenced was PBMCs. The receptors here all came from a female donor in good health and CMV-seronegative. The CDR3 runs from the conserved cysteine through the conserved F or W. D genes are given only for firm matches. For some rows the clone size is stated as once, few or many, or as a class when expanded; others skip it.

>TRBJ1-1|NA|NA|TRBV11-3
CASSWPRDRREKAFF
TGTGCCAGCAGCTGGCCCAGGGATAGGAGGGAAAAAGCTTTCTTT
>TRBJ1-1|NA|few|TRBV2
CASKSGAPTEAFF
TGTGCCAGCAAGAGTGGGGCACCCACTGAAGCTTTCTTT
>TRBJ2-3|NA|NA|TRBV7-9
CASSLGTDSLQADTQYF
TGTGCCAGCAGCTTAGGGACGGACAGTTTGCAAGCAGATACGCAGTATTTT
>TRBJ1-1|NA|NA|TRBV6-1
CASRQATMNTEAFF
TGTGCCAGCAGACAGGCCACCATGAACACTGAAGCTTTCTTT
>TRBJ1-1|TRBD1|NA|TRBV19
CASAEQGTAFF
TGTGCCAGTGCAGAACAGGGGACAGCTTTCTTT
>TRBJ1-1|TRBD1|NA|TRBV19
CASIEAGGNTEAFF
TGTGCCAGTATAGAGGCAGGGGGCAACACTGAAGCTTTCTTT
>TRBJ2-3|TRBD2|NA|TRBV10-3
CAISLAGGTDTQYF
TGTGCCATCAGTCTAGCGGGTGGAACAGATACGCAGTATTTT
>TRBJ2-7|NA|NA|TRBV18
CASSPLAAMDEQYF
TGTGCCAGCTCACCACTAGCAGCAATGGACGAGCAGTACTTC
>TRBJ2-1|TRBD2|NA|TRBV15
CATSRGPAGVDDNEQFF
TGTGCCACCAGCAGAGGACCAGCGGGAGTCGACGACAATGAGCAGTTCTTC
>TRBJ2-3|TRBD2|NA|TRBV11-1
CASSGLAGGQAGTQYF
TGTGCCAGCAGTGGACTAGCGGGAGGGCAAGCTGGCACGCAGTATTTT
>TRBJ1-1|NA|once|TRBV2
CASSETRATWGGTEAFF
TGTGCCAGCAGTGAAACCCGGGCCACCTGGGGGGGCACTGAAGCTTTCTTT
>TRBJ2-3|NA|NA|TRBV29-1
CSSRAGGTDTQYF
TGCAGCAGCAGAGCCGGGGGTACAGATACGCAGTATTTT
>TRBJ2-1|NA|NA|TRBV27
CASSLSLISYNEQFF
TGTGCCAGCAGTTTATCCCTTATATCCTACAATGAGCAGTTCTTC
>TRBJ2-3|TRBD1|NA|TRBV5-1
CASSTQGAGTDTQYF
TGCGCCAGCAGCACACAGGGGGCGGGCACAGATACGCAGTATTTT
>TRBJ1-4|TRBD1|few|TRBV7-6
CASRSGTGHEKLFF
TGTGCCAGCAGATCCGGGACAGGGCATGAAAAACTGTTTTTT
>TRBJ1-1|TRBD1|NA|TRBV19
CASTKTGMTEAFF
TGTGCCAGCACCAAGACAGGGATGACTGAAGCTTTCTTT
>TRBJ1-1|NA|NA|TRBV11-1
CASSSTGNTEAFF
TGTGCCAGCAGCTCTACAGGGAACACTGAAGCTTTCTTT
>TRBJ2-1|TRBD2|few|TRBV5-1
CASSLGGGGSYNEQFF
TGCGCCAGCAGCTTGGGTGGGGGGGGGTCCTACAATGAGCAGTTCTTC
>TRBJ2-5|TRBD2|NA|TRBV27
CASSFSGRAGETQYF
TGTGCCAGCAGTTTTAGCGGGAGGGCCGGGGAGACCCAGTACTTC
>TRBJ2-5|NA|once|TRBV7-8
CASSFGVSARTQYF
TGTGCCAGCAGCTTCGGCGTAAGCGCTAGGACCCAGTACTTC
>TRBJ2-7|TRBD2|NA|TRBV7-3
CASSWDSSGSYEQYF
TGTGCCAGCAGCTGGGATTCTAGCGGGAGCTACGAGCAGTACTTC
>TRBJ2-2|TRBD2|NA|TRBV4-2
CASTNRTSGRVANTGELFF
TGTGCCAGCACCAACCGGACTAGCGGGAGGGTTGCGAACACCGGGGAGCTGTTTTTT
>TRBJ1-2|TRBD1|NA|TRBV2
CASGLTGGSNYGYTF
TGTGCCAGCGGCTTGACAGGGGGATCTAACTATGGCTACACCTTC
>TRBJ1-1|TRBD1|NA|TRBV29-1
CSVTGGTEAFF
TGCAGCGTCACAGGGGGGACTGAAGCTTTCTTT
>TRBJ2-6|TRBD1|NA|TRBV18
CASSPGTGGAGANVLTF
TGTGCCAGCTCACCCGGGACAGGGGGCGCTGGGGCCAACGTCCTGACTTTC
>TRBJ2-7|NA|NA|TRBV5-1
CASSLAPVAGQGEQYF
TGCGCCAGCAGCTTGGCCCCGGTAGCGGGACAGGGCGAGCAGTACTTC
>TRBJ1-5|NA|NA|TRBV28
CASRTNRVGQPQHF
TGTGCCAGCAGAACTAACAGGGTTGGTCAGCCCCAGCATTTT
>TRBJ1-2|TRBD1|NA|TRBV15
CATSRDTARGYGYTF
TGTGCCACCAGCAGAGATACCGCCAGGGGGTATGGCTACACCTTC
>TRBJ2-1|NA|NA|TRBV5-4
CASSSTSWREQFF
TGTGCCAGCAGCTCGACTAGTTGGCGTGAGCAGTTCTTC
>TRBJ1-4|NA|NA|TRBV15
CATSTPGTTREKLFF
TGTGCCACCAGCACTCCCGGGACAACTCGGGAAAAACTGTTTTTT
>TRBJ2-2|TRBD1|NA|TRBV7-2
CASSLGLTGTGELFF
TGTGCCAGCAGCTTAGGCCTGACAGGGACCGGGGAGCTGTTTTTT
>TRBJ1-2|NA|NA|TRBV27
CASSPSEGLYGYTF
TGTGCCAGCAGCCCCAGCGAGGGACTGTATGGCTACACCTTC
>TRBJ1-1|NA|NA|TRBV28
CASSSPPGDGAEAFF
TGTGCCAGCAGTTCCCCGCCGGGGGACGGCGCTGAAGCTTTCTTT
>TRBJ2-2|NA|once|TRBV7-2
CASSLRHPTGELFF
TGTGCCAGCAGCTTAAGACACCCCACCGGGGAGCTGTTTTTT
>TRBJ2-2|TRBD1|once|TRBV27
CASSLTGSVPGELFF
TGTGCCAGCAGTTTGACAGGGTCGGTGCCCGGGGAGCTGTTTTTT
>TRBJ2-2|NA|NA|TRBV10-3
CAIMTGANTGELFF
TGTGCCATCATGACGGGGGCGAACACCGGGGAGCTGTTTTTT
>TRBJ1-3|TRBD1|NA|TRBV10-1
CASRIQGCSGNTIYF
TGCGCCAGCAGGATACAGGGGTGCTCTGGAAACACCATATATTTT
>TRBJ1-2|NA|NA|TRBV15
CATSRDLAGGVGYTF
TGTGCCACCAGCAGAGATCTGGCCGGGGGGGTAGGCTACACCTTC
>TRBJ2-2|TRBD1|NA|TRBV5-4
CASSLGGADTGELFF
TGTGCCAGCAGCTTAGGGGGCGCGGACACCGGGGAGCTGTTTTTT
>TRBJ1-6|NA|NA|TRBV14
CASSTAQGKVESPLHF
TGTGCCAGCAGCACGGCCCAGGGTAAGGTGGAATCACCCCTCCACTTT
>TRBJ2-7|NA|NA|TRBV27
CASRSGSYEQYF
TGTGCCAGCAGGTCGGGGTCCTACGAGCAGTACTTC
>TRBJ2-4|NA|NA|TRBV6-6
CASSFTTVPINIQYF
TGTGCCAGCAGTTTCACGACAGTCCCGATAAACATTCAGTACTTC
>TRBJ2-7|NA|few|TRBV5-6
CASSPPTGTSYEQYF
TGTGCCAGCAGCCCCCCGACAGGGACTTCCTACGAGCAGTACTTC
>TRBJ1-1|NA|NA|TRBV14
CASSQAAKAGRRSNTEAFF
TGTGCCAGCAGCCAAGCCGCAAAGGCAGGGCGCCGATCCAACACTGAAGCTTTCTTT
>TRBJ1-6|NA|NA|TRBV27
CASSLYNPGPAGPLHF
TGTGCCAGCAGTTTATACAATCCAGGACCCGCGGGACCCCTCCACTTT
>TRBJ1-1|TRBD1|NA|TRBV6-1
CASSDFILRQGNAMNTEAFF
TGTGCCAGCAGTGATTTTATCCTTAGACAGGGGAATGCCATGAACACTGAAGCTTTCTTT
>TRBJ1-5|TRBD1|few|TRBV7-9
CASSLWTGLGRGQPQHF
TGTGCCAGCAGCCTATGGACAGGGCTAGGGAGAGGTCAGCCCCAGCATTTT
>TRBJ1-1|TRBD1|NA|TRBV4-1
CASSQVPSGGRTEAFF
TGCGCCAGCAGCCAAGTCCCCTCAGGGGGTCGCACTGAAGCTTTCTTT
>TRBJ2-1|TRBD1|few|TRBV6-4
CASSTDRVGNEQFF
TGTGCCAGCAGTACCGACAGGGTTGGTAATGAGCAGTTCTTC
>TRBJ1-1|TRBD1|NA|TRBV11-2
CASSVDREEAFF
TGTGCCAGCAGCGTTGACAGGGAAGAAGCTTTCTTT
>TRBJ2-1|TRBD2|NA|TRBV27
CASSYLSGANEQFF
TGTGCCAGCAGTTATCTGAGCGGGGCAAATGAGCAGTTCTTC
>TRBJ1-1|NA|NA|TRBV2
CASSWNRETEAFF
TGTGCCAGCAGTTGGAACAGGGAAACTGAAGCTTTCTTT
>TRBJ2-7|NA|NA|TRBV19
CASSIASSYEQYF
TGTGCCAGTAGTATAGCCAGCTCCTACGAGCAGTACTTC
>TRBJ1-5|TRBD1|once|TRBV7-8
CASSTGTGAISNQPQHF
TGTGCCAGCAGTACCGGGACAGGGGCTATAAGCAATCAGCCCCAGCATTTT
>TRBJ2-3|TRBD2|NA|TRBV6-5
CASRASGSTDTQYF
TGTGCCAGCAGGGCTAGCGGGAGCACAGATACGCAGTATTTT